What follows are 6 T cell receptor beta chains derived from one specimen sequenced in a study of cytomegalovirus exposure and HLA in healthy donors (dated by TCRdb to 2016 to 2017). Libraries were constructed by the immunoSEQ multiplex PCR assay. The table was pulled from immuneACCESS by TCRdb, which kept in-frame rearrangements only. Such tables lose some clones; where checked, under half of the loss comes from unresolved V genes, and the rest has no known cause. The sample table records about 110,000 clones; around 82% of these occur just once. The top ten hold around 3% of the sample. Input material: PBMCs. The receptors originated from a woman between 18 and 29 years old in good health and CMV-seronegative.

This clone appeared once. The chain combines TRBV5-6 with TRBJ2-1, with D possibly TRBD1 on 6 matching bases. In germline, CDR1 is SGHDT, CDR2 YYEEEE. CDR3 length equals 15 residues. V was pared by 4 bases and J by 6 bases, with 17 bases between. As DNA, the CDR3 is TGTGCCAGCAGCACAGACAGGCTGCTCCTCAATGAGCAGTTCTTC. Translated, it gives CASSTDRLLLNEQFF.

This rearrangement joins TRBV15 to TRBJ2-5; the D gene is possibly TRBD1 (6 bases). The CDR3 totals 19 residues. Germline values: CDR1 LNHNV, CDR2 YYDKDF (reference sequence). The germline V and J ends were trimmed by 0 bases and 2 bases, with 22 bases remaining between them. The CDR3 bases are TGTGCCACCAGCAGAGAAGGGGTGAAGGTGCAGGGGCTACAAGAGACCCAGTACTTC. Protein sequence: CATSREGVKVQGLQETQYF.

V is TRBV6-1 and J is TRBJ2-5, with a weak D call TRBD1 (6 bases). Germline assignment: CDR1 MNHNS and CDR2 SASEGT. This CDR3 has 14 amino acids. Trimming took off 7 bases at V and 5 bases at J, with 17 bases between the two ends. DNA for the CDR3: TGTGCCAGCAAGGAACAGGGCGCCTGGGAGACCCAGTACTTC. Its protein is CASKEQGAWETQYF.

The V call is TRBV2, the J call TRBJ1-1; D uncertain. CDR1 is SNHLY and CDR2 is FYNNEI in the germline V gene. The CDR3 loop spans 14 amino acids. The V gene lost 1 base and the J gene lost 6 bases, with 12 bases spanning the gap. The chain's CDR3 is CASSEVESRPEAFF. CDR3 nucleotide sequence: TGTGCCAGCAGTGAAGTGGAGAGCCGGCCTGAAGCTTTCTTT.

This clone was counted once. The chain combines TRBV25-1 with TRBJ2-7; 9 nucleotides match TRBD2. Looked up from germline, CDR1 is MGHDK and CDR2 is SYGVNS. This CDR3 contains 16 residues. Trimming took 5 bases from V and 5 from J; bases not matched to a gene: 13. The CDR3 here is CASSPPGDGTSHEQYF. DNA of the CDR3: TGTGCCAGCAGTCCTCCCGGGGACGGGACTAGCCACGAGCAGTACTTC.

The rearrangement uses TRBV2 and TRBJ1-2; D call uncertain. CDR3 length: 14 residues. The germline V gene encodes CDR1 SNHLY and CDR2 FYNNEI. Between the trimmed V and J ends, which lost 2 bases and 7 bases, there was a span of 14 bases. This chain's CDR3 is CASSEQTPSSGYTF. CDR3 DNA: TGTGCCAGCAGTGAACAGACCCCCTCTAGTGGCTACACCTTC.